This T cell receptor beta chain was sequenced for a study of CD8+ T cells in alopecia areata. Study context: Dosing spanned 6 to 18 months on tofacitinib, then 6 months off drug.

It was from alopecia areata patients that lesional scalp punch biopsies and peripheral blood were collected. V was pared by 6 bases and J by 2 bases, with 14 bases between. This CDR3 is built from 14 residues. The germline V gene has CDR1 MNHEY and CDR2 SVGAGI. After isolation, RNA underwent reverse transcription to generate cDNA as the sequencing template. Sequencing used immunoSEQ multiplex PCR; TCRdb keeps in-frame clones, though not all of them. Found here are about 130,000 clones, roughly 58% of them singletons; the top ten hold roughly 4.5%. This clonotype was sampled from a human donor with alopecia areata. This sample comprised CD4+ T cells sorted from blood, obtained at week 0. The chain employs TRBV6-5 and TRBJ2-7; the D gene is possibly TRBD2 (5 bases). DNA for the CDR3: TGTGCCAGCAGATCGACTCGGGGTACCTACGAGCAGTACTTC. Residues: CASRSTRGTYEQYF.